Below are 8 T cell receptor beta chains sequenced from a single sample in a study of regulatory T cells in long-lasting Graves disease. Building the TCR beta libraries relied on iRepertoire HTBI primers, and CDR3 regions underwent Arm-PCR. TCRdb analysed the multiplex PCR reads with MiXCR anew, one entry per CDR3 protein. This sample has 400,000 to 500,000 distinct CDR3 sequences, with about 15% found just once. The time point here: newly diagnosed GD, antithyroid drugs for less than 3 months. PBMC-extracted RNA yielded the TCR library. These same records also appear under a second study, on T cells in Graves' hyperthyroidism and ophthalmopathy.

The input for sequencing was peripheral blood mononuclear cells (PBMCs), taken at new diagnosis, from a patient treated with antithyroid drugs. The receptors come from a woman aged 35 to 49 with Graves disease.

This sequence joins TRBV20-1 and TRBJ2-3; 9 nucleotides agree with TRBD1. The CDR3 length is 16 residues. Germline CDR1 and CDR2: DFQATT and SNEGSKA (reference sequence). After removal of 0 bases from V and 1 base from J, the junction contained 5 bases not matched to a gene. CDR3 sequence: CSARDGQGTGTDTQYF. Here the CDR3 DNA reads TGCAGTGCTAGAGATGGACAGGGGACCGGCACAGATACGCAGTATTTT.

At least ten counts were recorded for this clonotype. J is TRBJ2-3 and V is TRBV29-1, with D possibly being TRBD2 (5 bases). The CDR3 has 10 amino acids. Trimming removed 7 bases at V and 6 bases at J, with 8 bases between. The V gene's germline CDR1 is SQVTM and CDR2 ANQGSEA. Written as DNA, the CDR3 is TGCAGCGCCTGGAGGGATACGCAGTATTTT. Residues: CSAWRDTQYF.

Many counts were recorded for this clonotype. The chain is built from TRBV11-2 and TRBJ1-6; 8 bases are a match to TRBD1. The CDR3 has 17 amino acids. The V gene end was trimmed by 4 bases and the J gene end by 2 bases; junction bases not matched to a gene: 7. Germline-derived CDR1 and CDR2 are SGHAT and FQNNGV. CDR3 region: CASSSGQGETYNSPLHF. Here the CDR3 DNA reads TGTGCCAGCAGCTCCGGACAGGGTGAGACCTATAATTCACCCCTCCACTTT. The complete variable domain, with remaining parts taken from reference TRBV11-2 and TRBJ1-6, reads EAGVAQSPRYKIIEKRQSVAFWCNPISGHATLYWYQQILGQGPKLLIQFQNNGVVDDSQLPKDRFSAERLKGVDSTLKIQPAKLEDSAVYLCASSSGQGETYNSPLHFGNGTRLTVT.

This clonotype was counted many times. J is TRBJ1-2 and V is TRBV6-1, with TRBD1 matching over 9 bases. The CDR3 is made up of 13 amino acids. Germline values: CDR1 MNHNS, CDR2 SASEGT. V gave up 4 bases and J gave up 10 bases; unmatched junction bases: 7. The CDR3 DNA reads TGTGCCAGCAGTGCGACAGGGGGTCTTTTCTACACCTTC. Translated, it gives CASSATGGLFYTF.

Ten or more counts support this clonotype. The chain recombines TRBV7-2 with TRBJ1-6; D gene uncertain. Between the trimmed V and J ends, which lost 5 bases and 3 bases, there was a span of 2 bases. The CDR3 is made up of 12 amino acids. The germline gives CDR1 SGHTA, CDR2 FQGNSA. The chain's CDR3 is CASSIYNSPLHF. CDR3 in DNA: TGTGCCAGCAGCATCTATAATTCACCCCTCCACTTT. Complete variable domain (other parts from reference TRBV7-2 and TRBJ1-6): GAGVSQSPSNKVTEKGKDVELRCDPISGHTALYWYRQSLGQGLEFLIYFQGNSAPDKSGLPSDRFSAERTGGSVSTLTIQRTQQEDSAVYLCASSIYNSPLHFGNGTRLTVT.

This clonotype was observed a handful of times. The rearrangement links TRBV19 to TRBJ2-1, with D tentatively TRBD2 (5 bases). The V gene's germline CDR1 is LNHDA and CDR2 SQIVND (reference sequence). CDR3 length equals 16 residues. The V and J ends lost 5 bases and 1 base respectively, with 15 bases between them. In DNA, the CDR3 is TGTGCCAGTAGTTCCCAAGCGGAGGTGTCCTACAATGAGCAGTTCTTC. Its protein is CASSSQAEVSYNEQFF.

This clonotype was seen at least ten times. The V and J genes are TRBV28 and TRBJ1-5; TRBD1 matches 7 bases. Germline values: CDR1 MDHEN, CDR2 SYDVKM. V trimming: 4 bases; J trimming: 2 bases; junction bases outside the gene matches: 14. This CDR3 contains 18 residues. CDR3 sequence reads: CASSSIFNDREGNQPQHF. The DNA for the CDR3 is TGTGCCAGCAGTTCCATCTTCAATGACAGGGAAGGCAATCAGCCCCAGCATTTT.

This clonotype was detected a few times. CDR3 in amino acids: CASSLPAAGEKLFF. For the CDR3, the DNA is TGCGCCAGCAGCTTGCCAGCCGCGGGTGAAAAACTGTTTTTT. The chain recombines TRBV5-1 with TRBJ1-4; no clear D. The V end lost 1 base, the J end lost 7 bases, and 11 bases lay between the germline ends. CDR1 is SGHRS, CDR2 YFSETQ, per germline. The CDR3 covers 14 residues. Looking up the rest from reference TRBV5-1 and TRBJ1-4 gives the full variable domain: KAGVTQTPRYLIKTRGQQVTLSCSPISGHRSVSWYQQTPGQGLQFLFEYFSETQRNKGNFPGRFSGRQFSNSRSEMNVSTLELGDSALYLCASSLPAAGEKLFFGSGTQLSVL.